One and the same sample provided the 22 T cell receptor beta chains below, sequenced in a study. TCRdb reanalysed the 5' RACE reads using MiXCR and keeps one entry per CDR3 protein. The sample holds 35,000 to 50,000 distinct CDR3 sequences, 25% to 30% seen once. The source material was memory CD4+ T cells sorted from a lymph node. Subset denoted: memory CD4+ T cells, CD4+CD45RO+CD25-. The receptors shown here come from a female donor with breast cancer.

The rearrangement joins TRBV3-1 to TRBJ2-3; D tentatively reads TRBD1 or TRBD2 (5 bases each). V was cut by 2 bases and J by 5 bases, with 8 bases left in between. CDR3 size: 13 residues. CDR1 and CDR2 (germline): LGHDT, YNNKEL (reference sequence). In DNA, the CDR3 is TGTGCCAGCAGCCAACCGGGACGAGATACGCAGTATTTT. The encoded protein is CASSQPGRDTQYF.

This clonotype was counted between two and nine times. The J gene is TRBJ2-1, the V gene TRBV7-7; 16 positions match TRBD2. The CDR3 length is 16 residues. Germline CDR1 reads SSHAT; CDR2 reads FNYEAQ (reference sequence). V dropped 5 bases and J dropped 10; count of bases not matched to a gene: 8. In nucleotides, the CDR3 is TGTGCCAGCAGCCAAGGGACTAGCGGGGGGGGTGGCGAGCAGTTCTTC. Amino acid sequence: CASSQGTSGGGGEQFF.

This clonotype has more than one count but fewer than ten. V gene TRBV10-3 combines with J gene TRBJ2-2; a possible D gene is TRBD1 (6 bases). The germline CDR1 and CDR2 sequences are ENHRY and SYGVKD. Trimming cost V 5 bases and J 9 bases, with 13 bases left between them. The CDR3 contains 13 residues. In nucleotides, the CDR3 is TGTGCCATCAGTCCAGCCCGGGACAGGGAGCTGTTTTTT. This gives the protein CAISPARDRELFF.

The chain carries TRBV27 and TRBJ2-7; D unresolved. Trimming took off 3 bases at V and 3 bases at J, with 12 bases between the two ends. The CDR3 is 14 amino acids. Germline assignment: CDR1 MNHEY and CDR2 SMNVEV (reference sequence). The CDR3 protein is CASSLGRMIYEQYF. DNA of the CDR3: TGTGCCAGCAGTTTGGGCAGGATGATCTACGAGCAGTACTTC.

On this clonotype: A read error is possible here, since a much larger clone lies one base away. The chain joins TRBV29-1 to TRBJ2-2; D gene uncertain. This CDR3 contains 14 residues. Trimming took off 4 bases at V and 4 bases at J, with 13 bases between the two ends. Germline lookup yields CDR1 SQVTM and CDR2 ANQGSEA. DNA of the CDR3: TGCAGCGTTGTGATGGCCCGAGCCACCGGGGAGCTGTTTTTT. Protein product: CSVVMARATGELFF.

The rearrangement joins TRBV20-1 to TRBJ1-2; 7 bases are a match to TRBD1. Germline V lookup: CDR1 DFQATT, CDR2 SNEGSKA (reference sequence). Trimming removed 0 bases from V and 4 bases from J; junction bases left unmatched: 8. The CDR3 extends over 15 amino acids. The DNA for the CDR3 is TGCAGTGCTAGAGATATCAGGGGGGACTTCTATGGCTACACCTTC. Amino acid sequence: CSARDIRGDFYGYTF.

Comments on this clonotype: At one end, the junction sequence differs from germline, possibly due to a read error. The CDR3 coding sequence is TGTGCCAGCAGTGGCCGAAGGGGGAGACACTTC. Its translation is CASSGRRGRHF. The J gene is TRBJ2-5, the V gene TRBV6-2 or TRBV6-3, with D possibly matching TRBD1 (6 bases). CDR3 length equals 11 residues. In germline, CDR1 is MNHEY, CDR2 SVGEGT.

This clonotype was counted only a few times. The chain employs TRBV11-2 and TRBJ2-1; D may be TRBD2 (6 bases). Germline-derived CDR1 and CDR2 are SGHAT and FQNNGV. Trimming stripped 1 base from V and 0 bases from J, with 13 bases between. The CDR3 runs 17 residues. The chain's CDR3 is CASSLAWDGSSYNEQFF. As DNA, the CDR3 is TGTGCCAGCAGCTTAGCCTGGGACGGGAGCTCCTACAATGAGCAGTTCTTC.

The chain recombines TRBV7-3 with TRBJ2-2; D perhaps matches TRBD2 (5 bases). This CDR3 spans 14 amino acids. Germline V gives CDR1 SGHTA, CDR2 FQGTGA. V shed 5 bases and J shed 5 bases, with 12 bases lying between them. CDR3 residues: CASSPPGKTGELFF. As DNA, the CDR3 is TGTGCCAGCAGCCCCCCGGGGAAGACCGGGGAGCTGTTTTTT.

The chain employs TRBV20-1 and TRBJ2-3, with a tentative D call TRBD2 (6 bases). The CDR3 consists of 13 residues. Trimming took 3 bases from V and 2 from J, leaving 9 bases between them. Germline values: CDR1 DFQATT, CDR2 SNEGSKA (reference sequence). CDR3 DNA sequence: TGCAGTGCTAGGACTAGACTCACAGATACGCAGTATTTT. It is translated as CSARTRLTDTQYF.

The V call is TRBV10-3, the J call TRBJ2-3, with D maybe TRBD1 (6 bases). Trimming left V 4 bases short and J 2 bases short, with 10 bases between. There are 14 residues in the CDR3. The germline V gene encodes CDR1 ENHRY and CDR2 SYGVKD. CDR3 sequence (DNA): TGTGCCATCAGTGGGGGGACACCCACAGATACGCAGTATTTT. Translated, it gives CAISGGTPTDTQYF.

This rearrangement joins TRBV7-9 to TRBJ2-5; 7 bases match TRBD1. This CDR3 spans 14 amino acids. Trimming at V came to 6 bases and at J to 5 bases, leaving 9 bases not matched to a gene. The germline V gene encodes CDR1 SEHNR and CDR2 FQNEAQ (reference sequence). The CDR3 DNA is TGTGCCAGCAGTCCCGCTACAGGGGTGGAGACCCAGTACTTC. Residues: CASSPATGVETQYF.

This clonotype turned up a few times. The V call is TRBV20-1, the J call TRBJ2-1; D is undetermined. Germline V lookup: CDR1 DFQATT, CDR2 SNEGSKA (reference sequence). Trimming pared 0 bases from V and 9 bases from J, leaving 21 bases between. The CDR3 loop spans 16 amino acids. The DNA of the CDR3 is TGCAGTGCTAGAGATCGGGCTAGTGACCTTAGGAGTGAGCAGTTCTTC. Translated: CSARDRASDLRSEQFF.

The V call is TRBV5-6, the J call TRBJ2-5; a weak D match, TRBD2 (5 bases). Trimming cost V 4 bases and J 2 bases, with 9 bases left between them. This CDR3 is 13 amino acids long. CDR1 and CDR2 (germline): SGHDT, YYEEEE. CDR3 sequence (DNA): TGTGCCAGCAGCCTAGCTTGGCAAGAGACCCAGTACTTC. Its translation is CASSLAWQETQYF.

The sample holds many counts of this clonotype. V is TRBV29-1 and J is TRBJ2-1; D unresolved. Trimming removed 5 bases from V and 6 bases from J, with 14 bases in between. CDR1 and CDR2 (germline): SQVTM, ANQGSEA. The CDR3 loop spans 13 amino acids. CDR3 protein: CSVRPLQANEQFF. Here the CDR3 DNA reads TGCAGCGTTCGACCCCTTCAGGCCAATGAGCAGTTCTTC.

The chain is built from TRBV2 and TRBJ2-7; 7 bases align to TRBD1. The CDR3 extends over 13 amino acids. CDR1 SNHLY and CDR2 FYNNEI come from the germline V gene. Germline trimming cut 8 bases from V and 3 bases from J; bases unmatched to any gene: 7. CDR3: CASHSTGSYEQYF. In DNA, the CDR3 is TGTGCCAGCCACTCGACAGGGAGCTACGAGCAGTACTTC.

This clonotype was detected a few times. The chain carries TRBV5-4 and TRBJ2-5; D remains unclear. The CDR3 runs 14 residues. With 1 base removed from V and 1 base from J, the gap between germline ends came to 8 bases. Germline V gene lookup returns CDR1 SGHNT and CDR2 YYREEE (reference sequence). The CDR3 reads CASSLKGIQETQYF. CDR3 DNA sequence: TGTGCCAGCAGCTTGAAAGGCATCCAAGAGACCCAGTACTTC. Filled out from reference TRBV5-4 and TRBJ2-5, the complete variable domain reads ETGVTQSPTHLIKTRGQQVTLRCSSQSGHNTVSWYQQALGQGPQFIFQYYREEENGRGNFPPRFSGLQFPNYSSELNVNALELDDSALYLCASSLKGIQETQYFGPGTRLLVL.

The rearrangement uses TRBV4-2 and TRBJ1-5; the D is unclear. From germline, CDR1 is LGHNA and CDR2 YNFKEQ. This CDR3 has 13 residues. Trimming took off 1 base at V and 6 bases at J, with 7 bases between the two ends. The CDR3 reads CASSQGWAQPQHF. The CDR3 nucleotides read TGTGCCAGCAGCCAAGGGTGGGCTCAGCCCCAGCATTTT.

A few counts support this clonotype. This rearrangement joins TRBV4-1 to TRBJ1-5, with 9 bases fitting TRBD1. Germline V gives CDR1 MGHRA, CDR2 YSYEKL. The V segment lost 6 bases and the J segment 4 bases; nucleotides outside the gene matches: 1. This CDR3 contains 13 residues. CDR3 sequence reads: CASRGTGNQPQHF. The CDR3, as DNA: TGCGCCAGCAGGGGGACAGGGAATCAGCCCCAGCATTTT.

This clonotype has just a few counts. DNA of the CDR3: TGTGTGGGACAGGGCTCTTCTCACAATGAGCAGTTCTTC. Its translation is CVGQGSSHNEQFF. The chain links TRBV5-8 to TRBJ2-1, with 9 bases aligning to TRBD1. Per the germline V gene, CDR1 is SGHTS and CDR2 is YDEGEE. CDR3 length equals 13 residues. The variable domain in full, with the rest retrieved from reference TRBV5-8 and TRBJ2-1, is EAGVTQSPTHLIKTRGQQATLRCSPISGHTSVYWYQQALGLGLQFLLWYDEGEERNRGNFPPRFSGRQFPNYSSELNVNALELEDSALYLCVGQGSSHNEQFFGPGTRLTVL.

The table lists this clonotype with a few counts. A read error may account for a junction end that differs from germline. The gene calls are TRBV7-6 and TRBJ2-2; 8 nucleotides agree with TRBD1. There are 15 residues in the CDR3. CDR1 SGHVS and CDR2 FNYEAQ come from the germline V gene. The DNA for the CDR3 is TGTGCCAGCAGCCCTGGACAGGGTTCCCACGGGGAGCCGTTTTTT. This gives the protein CASSPGQGSHGEPFF.

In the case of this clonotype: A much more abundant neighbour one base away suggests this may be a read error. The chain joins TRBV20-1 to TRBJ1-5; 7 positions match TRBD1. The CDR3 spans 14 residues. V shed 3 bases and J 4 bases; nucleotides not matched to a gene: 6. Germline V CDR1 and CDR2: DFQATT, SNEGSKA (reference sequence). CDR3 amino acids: CSARRDSLNQPQHF. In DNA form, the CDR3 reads TGCAGTGCTAGGCGGGACAGCCTTAATCAGCCCCAGCATTTT.